This T cell receptor (beta chain) was identified in a study of T cell repertoires in cytomegalovirus infection. About the study: A matching HLA type, together with CMV infection, was signaled by public TCR beta signatures. The study's findings and limits: Clonotype analysis showed dominance of the ex vivo response by HLA-C-restricted CMV-specific TCR beta clonotypes. Totalled public TCR beta family frequency picked out people who carried CMV plus the relevant HLA.

Germline V CDR1 and CDR2: SGHTA, FQGNSA. With 2 bases clipped from V and 8 bases from J, the junction kept 7 bases outside the gene matches. This CDR3 comprises 16 residues. This clonotype was seen at least ten times. The target antigen is unknown. TCRdb fed the reads into MiXCR, producing one record per CDR3 protein. The repertoire holds over 150,000 distinct CDR3 sequences, with roughly 20% as singletons. The V and J genes are TRBV7-2 and TRBJ2-1; 12 bases match TRBD2. The clonotype was recovered from a human donor in good health (CMV status not recorded). Some clones in this sample may be carry-over from other donors' samples. Input material: PBMCs. The CDR3 coding sequence is TGTGCCAGCAGCTTAAGCCTAGCGGGAGGGCCCTATGAGCAGTTCTTC. Protein product: CASSLSLAGGPYEQFF.